The rows below give T cell receptor beta chains drawn from one sample of a study of OX40 agonist ivuxolimab in advanced cancers. TCRdb's copy holds only in-frame clones and misses some; the assay was immunoSEQ multiplex PCR. There are fewer than 85,000 clones in the sample; 90% occur only once, and over 0.3% lies in the top ten. This specimen was CD4+ or CD8+ T cells sorted from blood, taken in a trial of the OX40 agonist ivuxolimab. These receptors were collected from an adult with an advanced solid tumor such as melanoma, head and neck, liver or kidney cancer. CDR3s include the opening cysteine and the closing phenylalanine or tryptophan. Fields, in order: D gene, J gene, V gene, clone size, CDR3 protein, CDR3 DNA. The D gene is left open where the match is weak. For some rows the clone size is stated as once, few or many, or as a class when expanded; others skip it.

.	TRBJ1-5	TRBV21-1	.	CASSRDSNQPQHF	TGTGCCAGCAGTAGGGATAGCAATCAGCCCCAGCATTTT
TRBD2	TRBJ2-2	TRBV7-2	.	CASSLDGTSLSGELFF	TGTGCCAGCAGCTTAGATGGGACTAGTCTTTCCGGGGAGCTGTTTTTT
.	TRBJ2-5	TRBV2	few	CASPSEHPVWETQYF	TGTGCCAGCCCAAGCGAACACCCCGTCTGGGAGACCCAGTACTTC
.	TRBJ1-1	TRBV20-1	once	CSASRGTEAFF	TGCAGTGCTAGCCGAGGGACTGAAGCTTTCTTT
.	TRBJ1-4	TRBV15	.	CATSRPTASTNEKLFF	TGTGCCACCAGCAGACCAACGGCTTCAACTAATGAAAAACTGTTTTTT
.	TRBJ2-7	TRBV21-1	.	CASSNGGAEQYF	TGTGCCAGCAGCAACGGAGGGGCTGAGCAGTACTTC
.	TRBJ2-5	TRBV7-2	few	CASSTLGGETQYF	TGTGCCAGCAGCACCCTTGGAGGAGAGACCCAGTACTTC
.	TRBJ2-7	TRBV2	.	CASSLAREQYF	TGTGCCAGCAGCCTGGCCCGTGAGCAGTACTTC
.	TRBJ1-6	TRBV10-3	.	CAISESGRGGSPLHF	TGTGCCATCAGTGAGTCAGGGAGGGGTGGTTCACCCCTCCACTTT
.	TRBJ1-1	TRBV5-4	.	CASSSMIGGQGTEAFF	TGTGCCAGCAGCTCAATGATAGGTGGGCAGGGAACTGAAGCTTTCTTT
.	TRBJ2-3	TRBV30	.	CAWSVVGRKDTQYF	TGTGCCTGGAGTGTCGTGGGGCGGAAAGATACGCAGTATTTT
.	TRBJ2-3	TRBV28	.	CASSYQGFTDTQYF	TGTGCCAGCAGTTACCAAGGATTCACAGATACGCAGTATTTT
.	TRBJ2-3	TRBV18	.	CASSPQVESISTDTQYF	TGTGCCAGCTCACCACAGGTAGAATCGATCAGCACAGATACGCAGTATTTT
TRBD2	TRBJ2-5	TRBV15	.	CATSRAGTSGETQYF	TGTGCCACCAGCAGAGCCGGGACTAGCGGTGAGACCCAGTACTTC
TRBD1	TRBJ1-6	TRBV7-2	.	CASSSDGQGGFWSPLHF	TGTGCCAGCAGCTCGGACGGACAGGGGGGTTTTTGGTCACCCCTCCACTTT
.	TRBJ2-1	TRBV7-9	.	CASSLGGMDNEQFF	TGTGCCAGCAGCTTAGGGGGTATGGACAATGAGCAGTTCTTC
.	TRBJ2-2	TRBV27	once	CASSPTGINTGELFF	TGTGCCAGCAGTCCAACCGGGATTAACACCGGGGAGCTGTTTTTT
.	TRBJ2-7	TRBV7-2	.	CASSLDRVGGTRYEQYF	TGTGCCAGCAGCTTAGATCGAGTTGGGGGGACACGCTACGAGCAGTACTTC
.	TRBJ1-4	TRBV27	once	CASSLRGGTEKLFF	TGTGCCAGCAGTTTAAGGGGGGGTACTGAAAAACTGTTTTTT
.	TRBJ1-2	TRBV6-5	few	CASSEGQNYGYTF	TGTGCCAGCAGTGAAGGACAGAACTATGGCTACACCTTC
.	TRBJ1-5	TRBV7-2	.	CASSRGGRDQPQHF	TGTGCCAGCAGCCGGGGGGGCAGGGACCAGCCCCAGCATTTT
.	TRBJ2-3	TRBV2	.	CASSEFKGFSDTQYF	TGTGCCAGCAGTGAATTTAAGGGGTTTTCAGATACGCAGTATTTT
.	TRBJ2-5	TRBV7-2	.	CASSLAGTETQYF	TGTGCCAGCAGCTTAGCAGGGACAGAGACCCAGTACTTC
TRBD1	TRBJ2-3	TRBV18	once	CASSPTGQGLSTDTQYF	TGTGCCAGCTCACCGACAGGACAGGGATTGAGCACAGATACGCAGTATTTT
.	TRBJ2-7	TRBV5-1	.	CASSLEGSLSYEQYF	TGCGCCAGCAGCTTGGAGGGCAGTCTAAGCTACGAGCAGTACTTC
TRBD1	TRBJ1-1	TRBV7-8	.	CASSWTGNTEAFF	TGTGCCAGCAGCTGGACAGGGAACACTGAAGCTTTCTTT
TRBD1	TRBJ2-5	TRBV5-1	.	CASSLATGTGVGETQYF	TGCGCCAGCAGCTTGGCAACCGGGACAGGTGTAGGGGAGACCCAGTACTTC
TRBD2	TRBJ2-2	TRBV6-6	.	CASSYLSGRLNGELFF	TGTGCCAGCAGTTATCTGAGCGGGAGATTGAACGGGGAGCTGTTTTTT
.	TRBJ2-1	TRBV4-2	.	CASSQDAVQSSYNEQFF	TGTGCCAGCAGCCAAGATGCAGTACAGAGCTCCTACAATGAGCAGTTCTTC
.	TRBJ2-7	TRBV5-1	.	CASSRSEGSILEQYF	TGCGCCAGCTCCCGTTCGGAGGGGTCGATCCTGGAGCAGTACTTC
.	TRBJ1-2	TRBV19	.	CASSIVGKDYGYTF	TGTGCCAGTAGTATAGTCGGCAAAGACTATGGCTACACCTTC
TRBD1	TRBJ1-5	TRBV28	few	CASSSGQGNQPQHF	TGTGCCAGCAGCTCTGGACAGGGGAATCAGCCCCAGCATTTT
.	TRBJ1-5	TRBV28	.	CASSSQGQPQHF	TGTGCCAGCAGTTCCCAAGGTCAGCCCCAGCATTTT
.	TRBJ1-3	TRBV6-5	.	CASTTYNSGNTIYF	TGTGCCAGCACCACGTATAACTCTGGAAACACCATATATTTT
.	TRBJ1-5	TRBV28	.	CASSLFTANQPQHF	TGTGCCAGCAGTTTATTTACAGCCAATCAGCCCCAGCATTTT
.	TRBJ2-5	TRBV27	.	CASSWGVGGETQYF	TGTGCCAGCAGTTGGGGGGTCGGAGGGGAGACCCAGTACTTC
.	TRBJ2-7	TRBV7-9	few	CASSSAGYEQYF	TGTGCCAGCAGCTCAGCAGGCTACGAGCAGTACTTC
.	TRBJ2-4	TRBV7-6	.	CASRQKGRAKNIQYF	TGTGCCAGCAGGCAGAAGGGCAGAGCCAAAAACATTCAGTACTTC
.	TRBJ2-1	TRBV5-8	once	CASSISGPRNEQFF	TGTGCCAGCAGCATCTCCGGGCCACGTAATGAGCAGTTCTTC
.	TRBJ1-5	TRBV21-1	.	CASLGGASNQPQHF	TGTGCCAGCCTAGGGGGGGCTAGCAATCAGCCCCAGCATTTT
.	TRBJ2-2	TRBV7-9	.	CASSLELGPSGELFF	TGTGCCAGCAGCTTAGAGCTCGGGCCTTCCGGGGAGCTGTTTTTT
.	TRBJ2-3	TRBV28	.	CASSLLGDTQYF	TGTGCCAGCAGTTTGTTAGGAGATACGCAGTATTTT
.	TRBJ1-6	TRBV18	.	CASSPPSSYNSPLHF	TGTGCCAGCTCACCACCGAGCTCCTATAATTCACCCCTCCACTTT
TRBD2	TRBJ2-1	TRBV5-1	.	CASSPPPPGTRDYNEQFF	TGCGCCAGCAGCCCCCCCCCACCCGGGACTAGGGATTACAATGAGCAGTTCTTC
.	TRBJ1-1	TRBV6-5	.	CASSYSTAPGDTEAFF	TGTGCCAGCAGTTACTCAACGGCCCCCGGGGACACTGAAGCTTTCTTT
.	TRBJ1-3	TRBV10-2	.	CASSVGSSGNTIYF	TGCGCCAGCAGTGTCGGGAGCTCTGGAAACACCATATATTTT
.	TRBJ1-3	TRBV5-3	.	CARSPRDPTGNTIYF	TGTGCCAGAAGCCCCAGGGACCCTACTGGAAACACCATATATTTT
.	TRBJ1-2	TRBV6-1	.	CASSEGGGRPNYGYTF	TGTGCCAGCAGTGAAGGGGGGGGCAGGCCTAACTATGGCTACACCTTC
.	TRBJ2-7	TRBV5-4	.	CASSPTPTYEQYF	TGTGCCAGCAGCCCCACACCTACCTACGAGCAGTACTTC